Listed here is a single T cell receptor beta chain. This clonotype was seen ten or more times. Its antigen target is currently unknown. As the CDR3 is not closed by the conserved phenylalanine or tryptophan, this likely results from a read error. The data were taken from a study of T cells in Graves' hyperthyroidism and ophthalmopathy (dated by TCRdb to about 2019). The study in broad terms: Peripheral blood was sampled at the time of initial diagnosis, prior to any treatment. The paper reports TCR Vbeta CDR3 sequencing of more than 120 peripheral blood samples: some 44 ophthalmopathy, under 80 hyperthyroidism and approximately 17 progressor patients. To identify distinguishing TCR V-J signatures, a discovery cohort of roughly 100 patients was used, comprising 43 with Graves' ophthalmopathy and around 57 with stable Graves' hyperthyroidism. For training and testing, the 110 or so patients in the discovery cohort were randomly divided in a 7:3 ratio. Whether ophthalmopathy could be predicted prospectively was tested in an independent validation cohort made up of under 20 hyperthyroidism patients plus 17 patients who later progressed to ophthalmopathy. Once sampling was done, hyperthyroidism patients were given methimazole at a starting dose of 30 mg daily, whereas ophthalmopathy patients were given high-dose intravenous methylprednisolone. The study also compared thyroid tissue and blood T-cell repertoires from roughly 6 Graves' hyperthyroidism patients. What the authors observed across the whole study: A model built on a 13 V-J signature distinguished ophthalmopathy from stable hyperthyroidism, reaching 85% to 90% sensitivity and approximately 81% specificity in cross-validation and 80%/75% in testing. In validation, the model predicted progression to ophthalmopathy a median of about 6.8 months before onset, with about 70% sensitivity and nearly 75% specificity. Most expanded thyroid clonotypes (frequency above 0.001) were also found in blood, which suggests that blood repertoires may mirror thyroid immune responses. No statistical method was used to fix the sample size in advance, and group allocation was not hidden from the investigators.

Stable Graves' hyperthyroidism was defined as the absence of progression to ophthalmopathy over 18 months of follow-up. Hyperthyroidism patients were newly diagnosed, with disease duration under 2 months, and aged 18 to 65 years. Exclusion was applied to patients with uncontrolled infections, other autoimmune diseases, pregnancy or lactation. Diagnoses were established on the basis of clinical symptoms, serum thyroxine and TRAb, thyroid ultrasound, and orbital computed tomography. PBMCs were separated from approximately 10 ml of fresh peripheral blood using Ficoll-Paque density gradient centrifugation. Total RNA was extracted using Trizol reagent, and RNA quality was assessed on an Agilent 2100 Bioanalyzer. Amplification of TCR beta CDR3 regions was carried out from RNA transcripts. A first-round RT-PCR of the TCR CDR3 used the HTBI primer set with the Qiagen OneStep RT-PCR kit. Libraries were constructed in a second round of multiplex PCR, after which size selection and purification were carried out. Paired-end sequencing of the libraries was performed with 100 bp reads on an Illumina HiSeq2000. The original pipeline was this. SOAPnuke was used to process the raw data, removing reads that contained adapters or uncalled bases, had a mean Phred below 15, or lacked an exact match to the constant primer or identifier. High-quality paired reads were merged with COPE v1.2.5, and unique nucleotide sequences were defined as clonotypes. MiTCR v1.1 was used to align clonotypes to the IMGT TRBV, TRBD and TRBJ reference segments. Only V-J combinations with frequency above 0.0001, covering about 99% of repertoires, were analysed. The TCS score was defined as F50 (clonal expansion) divided by E x V (chaos), with BLOSUM62-based TCRdist calculated between CDR3 peptides within each V-J. Welch's t-statistics and random forest reduced roughly 500 V-J features to about 13, which were used in a naive Bayes classifier (R e1071). The raw public data were reprocessed by TCRdb itself: fastp quality trimming at Q25, MiXCR clonotype calling, in-frame beta chains only. Every distinct CDR3 protein forms one entry, paired with its most common genes and DNA. The V and J calls come from TCRdb's annotation, not from the publication. For this sample there are over 450,000 distinct CDR3 sequences; roughly an eighth appear just once. The ten largest clones represent around a sixth of the sample.

Trimmed from V: 1 base; trimmed from J: 1 base; junction bases lacking a gene match: 8. CDR1 SGHNT and CDR2 YENEEA were looked up in the germline V gene. The CDR3 contains 17 residues when both ends are counted. The only DNA kept is the CDR3, 51 bases in frame from the first base. Sequencing used blood. The sequence derives from a woman between 18 and 29 years old with Graves' hyperthyroidism. The receptor chain draws on TRBV11-3 and TRBJ2-5, and TRBD2 matches 8 of the central bases. This receptor carries the CDR3 CASSLAKSGRTQETQYS. DNA sequence: TGTGCCAGCAGCTTAGCCAAGAGCGGGAGAACCCAAGAGACCCAGTACTCC.